These T cell receptor beta chains were read from a single sample in a study of immune evolution from preneoplasia to lung adenocarcinoma. TCRdb's table, derived via immunoSEQ multiplex PCR, lists solely in-frame clones and lacks some. The repertoire consists of about 6,100 clones, with about 80% occurring once and the leading ten covering less than 7.5%. Sequenced sample: FFPE minimally invasive lung adenocarcinoma tissue. Receptor source: a person aged 45 to 69 with lung adenocarcinoma. Both conserved end residues are part of each CDR3. The D gene is left open where the match is weak. Size tells how often a clone was seen (once, few, many) or the class of an expanded clone, and some rows leave it out.

V gene	CDR3 length	D gene	clone size	J gene	CDR3 protein	CDR3 DNA
TRBV6-5	13	TRBD1	-	TRBJ1-5	CASSYSQGRPQHF	TGTGCCAGCAGTTACTCACAGGGGAGGCCCCAGCATTTT
TRBV6-8	15	TRBD1	-	TRBJ2-7	CASSYARQGSYEQYF	TGTGCCAGCAGTTACGCCCGACAGGGCTCCTACGAGCAGTACTTC
TRBV19	14	TRBD1	-	TRBJ2-2	CASSRQGSTGELFF	TGTGCCAGTAGTAGACAGGGTTCGACCGGGGAGCTGTTTTTT
TRBV7-2	16	-	-	TRBJ2-3	CASSLGFGSSTDTQYF	TGTGCCAGCAGCTTAGGTTTCGGGAGTAGCACAGATACGCAGTATTTT
TRBV6-4	15	-	-	TRBJ2-2	CASSDELGNTGELFF	TGTGCCAGCAGTGACGAATTGGGGAACACCGGGGAGCTGTTTTTT
TRBV9	15	-	-	TRBJ2-2	CASSGGPGSTGELFF	TGTGCCAGCAGCGGAGGACCCGGGTCCACCGGGGAGCTGTTTTTT
TRBV11-2	15	TRBD1	-	TRBJ2-5	CASSGLAGTEETQYF	TGTGCCAGCAGTGGCCTTGCCGGGACAGAAGAGACCCAGTACTTC
TRBV28	15	TRBD1	-	TRBJ2-4	CASSPRGQGGNIQYF	TGTGCCAGCAGCCCTCGCGGACAGGGAGGAAACATTCAGTACTTC
TRBV28	13	-	-	TRBJ2-1	CASSGPINNEQFF	TGTGCCAGCAGTGGACCGATCAACAATGAGCAGTTCTTC
TRBV18	14	TRBD1	-	TRBJ1-4	CASSLPDRASKLFF	TGTGCCAGCTCATTACCGGACAGGGCTTCAAAACTGTTTTTT
TRBV5-1	15	TRBD2	once	TRBJ2-5	CASSYSLANQETQYF	TGCGCCAGCAGCTATTCACTAGCGAACCAAGAGACCCAGTACTTC
TRBV21-1	13	-	few	TRBJ2-7	CASVETLSYEQYF	TGTGCCAGCGTTGAGACCCTCTCCTACGAGCAGTACTTC
TRBV28	16	-	-	TRBJ2-4	CASSLGSASYVNIQYF	TGTGCCAGCAGTTTAGGGTCCGCCTCGTATGTAAACATTCAGTACTTC
TRBV10-3	12	-	few	TRBJ2-2	CAIRRNTGELFF	TGTGCCATCAGAAGAAACACCGGGGAGCTGTTTTTT
TRBV30	15	-	-	TRBJ1-6	CAWSVGGTANSPLHF	TGTGCCTGGAGTGTAGGAGGTACAGCCAATTCACCCCTCCACTTT
TRBV6-6	14	-	-	TRBJ1-4	CASSEGGIEEKLFF	TGTGCCAGCAGCGAGGGGGGAATCGAGGAAAAACTGTTTTTT
TRBV7-2	14	-	-	TRBJ2-1	CASSYGGSYNEQFF	TGTGCCAGCAGCTATGGCGGCTCCTACAATGAGCAGTTCTTC
TRBV5-1	16	TRBD2	-	TRBJ2-2	CASSRLLAENTGELFF	TGCGCCAGCAGCCGACTTCTAGCGGAGAACACCGGGGAGCTGTTTTTT
TRBV5-1	15	-	-	TRBJ2-3	CASSGTGTTADTQYF	TGCGCCAGCAGCGGAACCGGGACAACTGCAGATACGCAGTATTTT
TRBV19	14	-	-	TRBJ2-7	CASSIGSGSYEQYF	TGTGCCAGTAGTATCGGGTCGGGCTCCTACGAGCAGTACTTC
TRBV18	16	TRBD1	-	TRBJ1-4	CASSPSLGTVNEKLFF	TGTGCCAGCTCACCATCGCTAGGGACAGTGAATGAAAAACTGTTTTTT
TRBV7-6	13	-	-	TRBJ1-1	CASSLLGGAEAFF	TGTGCCAGCAGCTTATTGGGGGGAGCTGAAGCTTTCTTT
TRBV6-1	15	-	-	TRBJ1-4	CASSVGVGTNEKLFF	TGTGCCAGCAGTGTAGGGGTCGGCACTAATGAAAAACTGTTTTTT
TRBV28	14	-	-	TRBJ2-7	CASRNPGGFGEQYF	TGTGCCAGCAGAAATCCAGGGGGGTTTGGGGAGCAGTACTTC
TRBV4-3	14	TRBD1	-	TRBJ2-7	CASSRRQGTGEQYF	TGCGCCAGCAGCCGTCGACAGGGAACGGGAGAGCAGTACTTC
TRBV28	16	TRBD2	-	TRBJ2-7	CASSFHLAGLSYEQYF	TGTGCCAGCAGTTTTCATCTAGCGGGTCTCTCCTACGAGCAGTACTTC
TRBV5-1	15	-	once	TRBJ1-2	CASSLRTGSDYGYTF	TGCGCCAGCAGCTTAAGGACCGGGAGTGACTATGGCTATACCTTC
TRBV4-1	13	-	once	TRBJ2-2	CASSQVLTGELFF	TGCGCCAGCAGCCAAGTTTTAACCGGGGAGCTGTTTTTT
TRBV10-3	13	-	-	TRBJ1-3	CAIMGYSGNTIYF	TGTGCCATTATGGGGTACTCTGGAAACACCATATATTTT
TRBV13	18	TRBD1	-	TRBJ1-5	CASSLGLRTGPRNQPQHF	TGTGCCAGCAGCTTAGGTCTCCGGACAGGGCCTAGGAATCAGCCCCAGCATTTT
TRBV20-1	11	-	once	TRBJ2-7	CSASDLYEQYF	TGCAGTGCGAGCGATCTCTACGAGCAGTACTTC